One and the same sample provided the 25 T cell receptor beta chains below, sequenced in a study of control samples from healthy donors and cancer patients. The data were produced by immunoSEQ multiplex PCR, yet TCRdb's version contains in-frame clones alone and is incomplete. The sample lists roughly 100,000 clones; about 86% were seen once. The sample consisted of blood. The receptors derive from a man aged 25 to 40 in good health.

The chain has TRBV28 and TRBJ2-5; D gene unclear. Germline V CDR1 and CDR2: MDHEN, SYDVKM. V was cut by 2 bases and J by 9 bases, with 10 bases left in between. The length of the CDR3 is 12 residues. CDR3 sequence reads: CASSLESLAQYF. The CDR3 DNA reads as TGTGCCAGCAGTTTAGAGTCGTTAGCCCAGTACTTC.

V usage is TRBV7-3 and J usage is TRBJ2-5; D is possibly TRBD1 (6 bases). This CDR3 spans 13 amino acids. The V gene lost 5 bases and the J gene lost 3 bases, with 10 bases spanning the gap. Germline CDR1 and CDR2: SGHTA and FQGTGA. The CDR3 sequence: CASSQGPEETQYF. The CDR3 nucleotides read TGTGCCAGCAGCCAGGGGCCTGAAGAGACCCAGTACTTC.

J is TRBJ2-2 and V is TRBV27; 8 bases map to TRBD1. This CDR3 region has 17 residues. Unmatched junction bases numbered 8, after V lost 2 bases and J lost 3 bases. Germline V CDR1 and CDR2: MNHEY, SMNVEV (reference sequence). The CDR3, as DNA: TGTGCCAGCAGTTTACTTCGGGGACAGGTTTACACCGGGGAGCTGTTTTTT. As protein: CASSLLRGQVYTGELFF.

This clone was observed a single time. The chain employs TRBV6-2 or TRBV6-3 and TRBJ1-5; a possible D gene is TRBD1 (5 bases). V was cut by 2 bases and J by 2 bases, with 16 bases left in between. Germline V CDR1 and CDR2: MNHEY, SVGEGT. CDR3 length: 17 residues. CDR3 loop: CASSYVPGTPGNQPQHF. The CDR3 DNA follows: TGTGCCAGCAGTTACGTTCCAGGGACGCCGGGCAATCAGCCCCAGCATTTT.

The chain joins TRBV28 to TRBJ1-1, with a tentative D call TRBD1 (6 bases). Germline V gene sequence: CDR1 MDHEN, CDR2 SYDVKM. V lost 2 bases and J 6 bases, leaving 7 bases between the germline ends. The CDR3 consists of 12 residues. The CDR3 sequence: CASSLRGAEAFF. In nucleotides, the CDR3 is TGTGCCAGCAGTTTAAGGGGGGCTGAAGCTTTCTTT.

This clone showed up just a few times. This rearrangement joins TRBV7-9 to TRBJ2-7; D tentatively reads TRBD1 or TRBD2 (5 bases each). V dropped 5 bases and J dropped 3 bases, with 20 bases sitting between them. Germline loops: CDR1 SEHNR, CDR2 FQNEAQ (reference sequence). There are 16 residues in the CDR3. CDR3 nucleotide sequence: TGTGCCAGCAGCCAATCAAAGGGGAGTAAAGACTACGAGCAGTACTTC. This codes for CASSQSKGSKDYEQYF.

This rearrangement joins TRBV5-4 to TRBJ2-1; D may correspond to TRBD1 or TRBD2 (5 bases each). The V end was cut by 0 bases, the J end by 10 bases, with 11 bases between. Germline lookup yields CDR1 SGHNT and CDR2 YYREEE (reference sequence). There are 13 residues in the CDR3. In nucleotides, the CDR3 is TGTGCCAGCAGCTTGGTGGGGGTTTACGAGCAGTTCTTC. Its translation is CASSLVGVYEQFF.

This chain links TRBV10-3 with TRBJ2-7, with 10 bases lining up with TRBD1. The CDR3 contains 16 residues. The ends lost 2 bases at V and 3 bases at J; junction bases unmatched: 7. Germline lookup yields CDR1 ENHRY and CDR2 SYGVKD. In DNA, the CDR3 is TGTGCCATCAGTGAGGGGACAGGGGCCCCGAGCTACGAGCAGTACTTC. Its translation is CAISEGTGAPSYEQYF.

The chain combines TRBV4-1 with TRBJ1-1; D remains ambiguous. The CDR3 sequence is 15 residues long. V was clipped by 0 bases and J by 2 bases, with 10 bases between them. Germline loops: CDR1 MGHRA, CDR2 YSYEKL. DNA of the CDR3: TGCGCCAGCAGCCAAGAAGCGGGAGGTAACACTGAAGCTTTCTTT. This gives the protein CASSQEAGGNTEAFF.

The chain joins TRBV28 to TRBJ2-5, with D tentatively TRBD2 (6 bases). CDR3 length: 14 residues. Germline assignment: CDR1 MDHEN and CDR2 SYDVKM. Trimming took 1 base from V and 3 from J, leaving 9 bases between them. The CDR3 sequence is CASSLLEGEETQYF. The DNA for the CDR3 is TGTGCCAGCAGTTTATTGGAGGGAGAAGAGACCCAGTACTTC.

The chain uses TRBV29-1 and TRBJ2-5; a possible D gene is TRBD2 (5 bases). This CDR3 spans 14 amino acids. CDR1 SQVTM and CDR2 ANQGSEA come from the germline V gene. V dropped 4 bases and J dropped 6 bases, with 18 bases sitting between them. The CDR3 nucleotides read TGCAGCGTTGCGGCTAGCTTAGATTTTAAGACCCAGTACTTC. This translates into CSVAASLDFKTQYF.

This chain uses TRBV24-1 with TRBJ2-6, with 8 bases aligning to TRBD1. The germline V gene has CDR1 KGHDR and CDR2 SFDVKD. The V segment lost 7 bases and the J segment 6 bases; nucleotides outside the gene matches: 1. This CDR3 is built from 13 residues. The CDR3 bases are TGTGCCACCAGGGACAGGGCGGCCAACGTCCTGACTTTC. Translation gives CATRDRAANVLTF.

The CDR3 bases are TGTGCCACTAGACAGGGGTTGGAGGAGACCCAGTACTTC. Amino acids: CATRQGLEETQYF. This chain connects TRBV2 to TRBJ2-5, with 8 nucleotides matching TRBD1. The CDR3 runs 13 residues. Germline assignment: CDR1 SNHLY and CDR2 FYNNEI. The junction had 9 bases not matched to a gene; V was cut back by 10 bases and J by 5 bases.

The chain employs TRBV5-1 and TRBJ1-2; a possible D gene is TRBD1 (5 bases). CDR1 and CDR2 from the germline V gene are SGHRS and YFSETQ. V was cut by 4 bases and J by 1 base, with 8 bases left in between. The CDR3 extends over 13 amino acids. Written as DNA, the CDR3 is TGCGCCAGCAGCAATCAGGGTAACTATGGCTACACCTTC. Its translation is CASSNQGNYGYTF.

This clone appeared a single time. The chain is built from TRBV10-3 and TRBJ2-3, with D hard to call. The CDR3 runs to 13 residues. The germline gives CDR1 ENHRY, CDR2 SYGVKD. V lost 2 bases, J lost 6 bases, and 9 bases lay in between. CDR3 region: CAISESTGDTQYF. The CDR3 bases are TGTGCCATCAGTGAGAGTACCGGGGATACGCAGTATTTT.

The chain joins TRBV27 to TRBJ2-7; 9 positions match TRBD2. Germline loops: CDR1 MNHEY, CDR2 SMNVEV (reference sequence). CDR3 length equals 16 residues. V lost 6 bases to trimming and J lost 2 bases; unmatched junction nucleotides: 11. This CDR3 reads CASSPISGSFAYEQYF. The CDR3 region has the DNA TGTGCCAGCAGCCCTATTAGCGGGAGTTTCGCCTACGAGCAGTACTTC.

The chain has TRBV28 and TRBJ1-2, with D unresolved. V dropped 6 bases and J dropped 2 bases, with 22 bases sitting between them. Germline V lookup: CDR1 MDHEN, CDR2 SYDVKM. There are 17 residues in the CDR3. CDR3 nucleotide sequence: TGTGCCAGCAGCCTGATGGTGAAGACTATACAGAACTATGGCTACACCTTC. This translates into CASSLMVKTIQNYGYTF.

CDR3 DNA: TGTGCCAGTAGTACCGTGGACAATGAGCAGTTCTTC. Protein sequence: CASSTVDNEQFF. The V call is TRBV19, the J call TRBJ2-1, with D unresolved. Trimming removed 4 bases from V and 5 bases from J, with 6 bases in between. This CDR3 is 12 amino acids long. CDR1 and CDR2 from the germline V gene are LNHDA and SQIVND (reference sequence).

The chain is built from TRBV12-3 or TRBV12-4 and TRBJ2-7; D is uncertain. The ends were cut back, 6 bases at V and 4 bases at J, with 7 bases in the middle. The CDR3 consists of 11 residues. For the CDR3, the DNA is TGTGCCAGCAGCAGAGGTTACGAGCAGTACTTC. This codes for CASSRGYEQYF.

By sample share, this clone is medium-sized. The chain employs TRBV5-1 and TRBJ2-2, with 12 bases lining up with TRBD1. The CDR3 contains 16 residues. Germline CDR1 and CDR2: SGHRS and YFSETQ. Losses at the gene ends were 4 bases for V and 5 bases for J; bases not matched to a gene: 6. The CDR3 DNA follows: TGCGCCAGCAGCAAAGCGGGACAGGGGGCGACCGGGGAGCTGTTTTTT. Translation gives CASSKAGQGATGELFF.

The chain is built from TRBV5-4 and TRBJ2-3; no clear D gene. V lost 4 bases and J 0 bases, leaving 15 bases between the germline ends. CDR1 is SGHNT and CDR2 is YYREEE in the germline V gene (reference sequence). This CDR3 spans 16 amino acids. The CDR3 region has the DNA TGTGCCAGCAGCCAGAATGTACCCGCTAGCACAGATACGCAGTATTTT. Its protein is CASSQNVPASTDTQYF.

The genes are TRBV24-1 and TRBJ2-3; D is uncertain. The CDR3 sequence is 19 residues long. Germline-derived CDR1 and CDR2 are KGHDR and SFDVKD. Trimming pared 2 bases from V and 2 bases from J, leaving 22 bases between. CDR3 coding DNA: TGTGCCACCAGTGATTACGCCTTACACCCGGTCGTAAACACAGATACGCAGTATTTT. As protein: CATSDYALHPVVNTDTQYF.

The chain carries TRBV5-1 and TRBJ2-7; 10 bases align to TRBD2. Trimming removed 0 bases from V and 3 bases from J; junction bases left unmatched: 3. CDR1 and CDR2 (germline): SGHRS, YFSETQ. This CDR3 comprises 15 residues. The CDR3 DNA reads TGCGCCAGCAGCTTGGGGACTAGCGGCGACTACGAGCAGTACTTC. It codes for CASSLGTSGDYEQYF.

This clone was seen once. The chain couples TRBV28 to TRBJ2-5; D is perhaps TRBD2 (5 bases). The V end was cut by 5 bases, the J end by 4 bases, with 17 bases between. The CDR3 has 15 residues. Germline assignment: CDR1 MDHEN and CDR2 SYDVKM. CDR3 in amino acids: CASSRFGESPETQYF. The DNA for the CDR3 is TGTGCCAGCAGTCGTTTCGGGGAGTCTCCAGAGACCCAGTACTTC.

With respect to this clone: An end of the junction does not agree with germline; a read error may underlie this. The chain couples TRBV29-1 to TRBJ2-1; TRBD2 matches at 13 bases. This CDR3 is built from 15 residues. Germline values: CDR1 SQVTM, CDR2 ANQGSEA. The CDR3 sequence: CSVDGLAGDPAPWVF. The CDR3 DNA follows: TGCAGCGTTGATGGACTAGCGGGAGATCCTGCGCCCTGGGTCTTC.